This T cell receptor (beta chain) was sequenced in a study of T cell clonality in common variable immunodeficiency. Clones were read by immunoSEQ multiplex PCR, and TCRdb kept only the in-frame ones, dropping some. This sample comprises tens of thousands of clones, none seen once only. At least ten counts were recorded for this clone. This receptor was obtained from a person aged 18 to 69 in good health. The sequenced sample was peripheral blood mononuclear cells.

The CDR3 protein is CAWEKDLDRAYEQYF. The sequenced CDR3 bases are TGTGCCTGGGAAAAGGACTTGGACAGAGCCTACGAG. This chain joins TRBV30 and TRBJ2-7, with TRBD1 as a possible D gene (6 bases). The read halts 3 residues ahead of the CDR3 end, with the missing end drawn from the germline J gene. Germline assignment: CDR1 GTSNPN and CDR2 SVGIG (reference sequence). CDR3 length: 15 amino acids. V was cut by 5 bases and J by 2 bases, with 19 bases left in between.